One and the same sample provided the 27 T cell receptor beta chains below, sequenced in a study of response to subunit inactivated influenza vaccine. TCRdb called the RT-PCR reads again in MiXCR, with one record for every CDR3 protein. The sample has 590,000 or so distinct CDR3 sequences, approximately 14% seen once. The sample here was PBMCs from blood, taken approximately 15 days before vaccination. These receptors all stem from a man aged 50-59 years who received an inactivated influenza vaccine.

V and J are TRBV5-4 and TRBJ2-2; possibly TRBD1 or TRBD2 for D (5 bases each). CDR3 length equals 15 residues. The germline V gene encodes CDR1 SGHNT and CDR2 YYREEE (reference sequence). Trimming removed 1 base at V and 5 bases at J, with 12 bases between. This chain's CDR3 is CASSLRGAKTGELFF. CDR3 nucleotides: TGTGCCAGCAGCTTGCGAGGGGCAAAGACCGGGGAGCTGTTTTTT. Using reference TRBV5-4 and TRBJ2-2 for the parts outside the CDR3, the full variable domain is ETGVTQSPTHLIKTRGQQVTLRCSSQSGHNTVSWYQQALGQGPQFIFQYYREEENGRGNFPPRFSGLQFPNYSSELNVNALELDDSALYLCASSLRGAKTGELFFGEGSRLTVL.

The chain links TRBV20-1 to TRBJ2-2, with D possibly TRBD2 on 6 matching bases. The germline V and J ends were trimmed by 2 bases and 0 bases, with 13 bases remaining between them. This CDR3 spans 16 amino acids. Germline-derived CDR1 and CDR2 are DFQATT and SNEGSKA (reference sequence). CDR3 in DNA: TGCAGTGCTAGACTAGCGACTCTCGCGAACACCGGGGAGCTGTTTTTT. Translated, it gives CSARLATLANTGELFF.

This clonotype was counted only a few times. The rearrangement links TRBV3-1 to TRBJ2-1, with 7 bases fitting TRBD2. The CDR3 totals 14 residues. Germline V gene data show CDR1 as LGHDT and CDR2 as YNNKEL (reference sequence). Trimming at V came to 4 bases and at J to 7 bases, leaving 7 bases not matched to a gene. CDR3 in amino acids: CASSPTNSGNEQFF. Here the CDR3 DNA reads TGTGCCAGCAGCCCTACTAATAGCGGGAATGAGCAGTTCTTC.

This clonotype appeared many times. V usage is TRBV12-3 or TRBV12-4 and J usage is TRBJ1-4; D ambiguous. The CDR3 is 14 amino acids. Deletions cut 2 bases from V and 0 bases from J, with 4 bases between. CDR3 loop: CASSLLATNEKLFF. The CDR3, as DNA: TGTGCCAGCAGTTTACTTGCAACTAATGAAAAACTGTTTTTT.

This clonotype has only a few counts. The rearrangement uses TRBV28 and TRBJ1-1; 7 bases are a match to TRBD1. CDR3 size: 14 residues. From germline, CDR1 is MDHEN and CDR2 SYDVKM. After removal of 3 bases from V and 9 bases from J, the junction contained 10 bases not matched to a gene. This CDR3 is CASSLGEGRGKAFF. The CDR3 DNA sequence: TGTGCCAGCAGTTTGGGTGAGGGCAGGGGGAAAGCTTTCTTT.

In this sample, this clonotype turned up a few times. V and J are TRBV5-1 and TRBJ2-5; 7 nucleotides match TRBD2. Germline values: CDR1 SGHRS, CDR2 YFSETQ. V lost 4 bases, J lost 4 bases, and 13 bases stayed unmatched. The CDR3 has 16 amino acids. The CDR3 DNA sequence: TGCGCCAGCAGCCTTTACCGGGGGGAAATCCGAGAGACCCAGTACTTC. Translating gives CASSLYRGEIRETQYF.

The chain links TRBV6-2 or TRBV6-3 to TRBJ2-2; D gene unclear. The V gene lost 0 bases and the J gene lost 4 bases, with 9 bases spanning the gap. Germline V gene sequence: CDR1 MNHEY, CDR2 SVGEGT. This CDR3 is 15 amino acids long. CDR3 in amino acids: CASSYSNTATGELFF. CDR3 coding DNA: TGTGCCAGCAGTTACTCGAATACGGCCACCGGGGAGCTGTTTTTT.

This clonotype turned up a few times. This rearrangement joins TRBV7-2 to TRBJ2-5; TRBD2 matches at 11 bases. The V gene's germline CDR1 is SGHTA and CDR2 FQGNSA. The V and J ends lost 2 bases and 4 bases, in that order; junction bases with no gene match: 3. CDR3 size: 15 residues. CDR3 sequence (DNA): TGTGCCAGCAGCTTAAGACTAGCGGGGAGAGAGACCCAGTACTTC. This translates into CASSLRLAGRETQYF.

This clonotype was seen only a few times. This chain's CDR3 is CATSRDLGSAGELFF. In DNA, the CDR3 is TGTGCCACCAGCAGAGATCTTGGGTCTGCCGGGGAGCTGTTTTTT. V is TRBV15 and J is TRBJ2-2; D remains ambiguous. Trimming cost V 0 bases and J 6 bases, with 11 bases left between them. Germline values: CDR1 LNHNV, CDR2 YYDKDF (reference sequence). This CDR3 contains 15 residues. Complete variable domain (other parts from reference TRBV15 and TRBJ2-2): DAMVIQNPRYQVTQFGKPVTLSCSQTLNHNVMYWYQQKSSQAPKLLFHYYDKDFNNEADTPDNFQSRRPNTSFCFLDIRSPGLGDTAMYLCATSRDLGSAGELFFGEGSRLTVL.

The chain joins TRBV6-2 or TRBV6-3 to TRBJ1-2; D is undetermined. V was pared by 5 bases and J by 0 bases, with 22 bases between. Germline assignment: CDR1 MNHEY and CDR2 SVGEGT. This CDR3 spans 18 amino acids. CDR3 amino acids: CASSSDPIRRTSNYGYTF. The DNA for the CDR3 is TGTGCCAGCAGTAGCGACCCCATCCGCCGCACGTCTAACTATGGCTACACCTTC.

At least ten counts were recorded for this clonotype. The rearrangement joins TRBV20-1 to TRBJ2-7; possibly TRBD1 for D (6 bases). The CDR3 extends over 14 amino acids. Trimming stripped 1 base from V and 4 bases from J, with 14 bases between. The germline V gene encodes CDR1 DFQATT and CDR2 SNEGSKA (reference sequence). CDR3 nucleotide sequence: TGCAGTGCTAGAGGGGACACCAGAGCTTACGAGCAGTACTTC. It is translated as CSARGDTRAYEQYF.

This chain links TRBV20-1 with TRBJ1-2, with D perhaps matching TRBD1 (6 bases). Germline V CDR1 and CDR2: DFQATT, SNEGSKA (reference sequence). The CDR3 sequence is 12 residues long. V was trimmed by 6 bases and J by 0 bases, leaving 8 bases between them. CDR3 amino acids: CSADRTNYGYTF. CDR3 nucleotides: TGCAGTGCGGACAGAACTAACTATGGCTACACCTTC.

The J gene is TRBJ2-3, the V gene TRBV4-2; D not certain. The CDR3 contains 13 residues. Germline V CDR1 and CDR2: LGHNA, YNFKEQ. V lost 0 bases to trimming and J lost 8 bases, with 9 bases between them. As DNA, the CDR3 is TGTGCCAGCAGCCAAGATGTGACGTTTACGCAGTATTTT. It specifies CASSQDVTFTQYF.

J is TRBJ2-3 and V is TRBV5-1; TRBD1 matches at 9 bases. With 0 bases clipped from V and 3 bases from J, the junction kept 2 bases outside the gene matches. CDR3 length equals 15 residues. Germline loops: CDR1 SGHRS, CDR2 YFSETQ. The CDR3 is CASSLGTGETDTQYF. CDR3 DNA: TGCGCCAGCAGCTTGGGGACAGGGGAAACAGATACGCAGTATTTT.

The chain joins TRBV24-1 to TRBJ2-5; D is tentatively TRBD1 or TRBD2 (5 bases each). Trimming pared 1 base from V and 5 bases from J, leaving 13 bases between. Germline lookup yields CDR1 KGHDR and CDR2 SFDVKD. The CDR3 totals 15 residues. CDR3 sequence: CATSDFGGAGETQYF. Written as DNA, the CDR3 is TGTGCCACCAGTGATTTTGGAGGAGCAGGGGAGACCCAGTACTTC.

The rearrangement links TRBV7-9 to TRBJ2-6, with no clear D. Germline CDR1 is SEHNR and CDR2 is FQNEAQ (reference sequence). This CDR3 has 13 residues. V lost 11 bases to trimming and J lost 0 bases, with 8 bases between them. The CDR3 loop reads CAEQLSGANVLTF. The CDR3 DNA sequence: TGTGCCGAACAGCTCTCTGGGGCCAACGTCCTGACTTTC.

The rearrangement uses TRBV29-1 and TRBJ2-7; D is ambiguous. The V and J ends lost 6 bases and 2 bases respectively, with 11 bases between them. The CDR3 runs to 12 residues. The germline CDR1 and CDR2 sequences are SQVTM and ANQGSEA. The chain's CDR3 is CSVQDGTYEQYF. In DNA form, the CDR3 reads TGCAGCGTCCAGGACGGAACCTACGAGCAGTACTTC.

This clonotype was seen more than once but under ten times. This rearrangement joins TRBV20-1 to TRBJ1-2; D possibly corresponds to TRBD1 (5 bases). The CDR3 length is 10 residues. The V gene's germline CDR1 is DFQATT and CDR2 SNEGSKA (reference sequence). The V end was cut by 5 bases, the J end by 7 bases, with 8 bases between. The CDR3 region is CSAQGFGYTF. The CDR3 nucleotides read TGCAGTGCTCAGGGTTTTGGCTACACCTTC.

This clonotype was observed a few times. The V and J genes are TRBV12-3 or TRBV12-4 and TRBJ2-2, with no clear D. The CDR3 is 17 amino acids. Trimming left V 9 bases short and J 0 bases short, with 20 bases between. CDR3 amino acids: CASRRSRQAANTGELFF. The CDR3 DNA reads TGTGCCAGTAGACGGTCCCGCCAGGCCGCGAACACCGGGGAGCTGTTTTTT.

J is TRBJ2-3 and V is TRBV7-2, with 11 bases identical to TRBD2. The CDR3 contains 14 residues. Germline lookup yields CDR1 SGHTA and CDR2 FQGNSA. V gave up 5 bases and J gave up 6 bases; unmatched junction bases: 4. Here the CDR3 reads CASSISSGRDTQYF. CDR3 in DNA: TGTGCCAGCAGCATCTCTAGCGGGAGGGATACGCAGTATTTT.

The rearrangement joins TRBV7-2 to TRBJ2-1, with D possibly being TRBD2 (6 bases). CDR3 length: 14 amino acids. Trimming took 8 bases from V and 3 from J, leaving 14 bases between them. CDR1 and CDR2 from the germline V gene are SGHTA and FQGNSA. The CDR3 loop is CASRQSGVYNEQFF. In nucleotides, the CDR3 is TGTGCCAGCCGACAATCGGGAGTCTACAATGAGCAGTTCTTC.

The chain couples TRBV6-5 to TRBJ1-1; TRBD1 matches 7 bases. The CDR3 totals 15 residues. Per the germline V gene, CDR1 is MNHEY and CDR2 is SVGAGI. With V trimmed by 0 bases and J by 5 bases, 6 bases remained unmatched. The DNA for the CDR3 is TGTGCCAGCAGTTACTCGGCCAGGGGGGGGACTGAAGCTTTCTTT. This sequence encodes CASSYSARGGTEAFF.

For the CDR3, the DNA is TGCAGTGCTAGAACAGCTTTAGGGGAGCAGTTCTTC. Translated, it gives CSARTALGEQFF. This chain links TRBV20-1 with TRBJ2-1; D is ambiguous. CDR1 is DFQATT, CDR2 SNEGSKA, per germline (reference sequence). With 2 bases removed from V and 10 bases from J, the gap between germline ends came to 12 bases. This CDR3 comprises 12 residues.

The V gene is TRBV27, the J gene TRBJ2-1; 13 nucleotides agree with TRBD2. CDR1 MNHEY and CDR2 SMNVEV come from the germline V gene (reference sequence). With V trimmed by 2 bases and J by 4 bases, 5 bases remained unmatched. This CDR3 has 17 residues. The CDR3 bases are TGTGCCAGCAGTTTACAAGGACTAGCGGGGGAGTACAATGAGCAGTTCTTC. Amino acid sequence: CASSLQGLAGEYNEQFF.

The chain recombines TRBV20-1 with TRBJ2-3; the match to TRBD1 covers 10 bases. V trimming: 0 bases; J trimming: 3 bases; junction bases outside the gene matches: 12. The CDR3 runs to 18 residues. Per germline, CDR1 DFQATT and CDR2 SNEGSKA (reference sequence). This chain's CDR3 is CSARDLTGTGEGTDTQYF. The CDR3 DNA sequence: TGCAGTGCTAGAGACCTAACCGGGACAGGGGAGGGGACAGATACGCAGTATTTT.

V and J are TRBV7-2 and TRBJ2-1; 13 bases map to TRBD2. J was trimmed by 7 bases and V by 5 bases; bases with no gene match: 11. This CDR3 contains 17 residues. Germline V gene sequence: CDR1 SGHTA, CDR2 FQGNSA. Here the CDR3 reads CASSLRLAGGLLNEQFF. The CDR3 nucleotides read TGTGCCAGCAGCCTACGACTAGCGGGGGGCCTACTTAATGAGCAGTTCTTC.

The genes are TRBV6-1 and TRBJ1-6; perhaps TRBD1 as D (5 bases). This CDR3 is 14 amino acids long. Per the germline V gene, CDR1 is MNHNS and CDR2 is SASEGT. The ends were cut back, 7 bases at V and 9 bases at J, with 16 bases in the middle. The CDR3 region is CASIRRHGGSPLHF. The CDR3 nucleotides read TGTGCCAGCATCCGGCGGCACGGGGGTTCACCCCTCCACTTT.